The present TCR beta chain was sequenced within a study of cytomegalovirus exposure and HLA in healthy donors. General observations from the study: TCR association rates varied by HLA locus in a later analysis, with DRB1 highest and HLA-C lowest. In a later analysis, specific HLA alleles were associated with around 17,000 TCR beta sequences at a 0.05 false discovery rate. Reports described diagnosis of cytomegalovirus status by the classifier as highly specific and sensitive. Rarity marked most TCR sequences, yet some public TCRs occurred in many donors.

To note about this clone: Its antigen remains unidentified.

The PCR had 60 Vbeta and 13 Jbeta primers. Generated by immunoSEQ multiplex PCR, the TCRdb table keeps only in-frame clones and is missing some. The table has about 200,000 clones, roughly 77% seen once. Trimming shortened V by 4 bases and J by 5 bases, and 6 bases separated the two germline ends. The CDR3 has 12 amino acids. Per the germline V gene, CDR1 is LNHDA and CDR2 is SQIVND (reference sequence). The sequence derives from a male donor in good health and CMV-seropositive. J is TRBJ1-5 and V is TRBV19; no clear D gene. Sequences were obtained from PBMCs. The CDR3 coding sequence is TGTGCCAGTAGTACTATCTATCAGCCCCAGCATTTT. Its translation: CASSTIYQPQHF.